A selection of T cell receptor beta chains follows, all from one sample in a study of blood T cell repertoires in COVID-19. Assay: immunoSEQ multiplex PCR; the TCRdb copy retains only in-frame clones and omits some. The profile shows over 25,000 clones, less than 85% of them singletons. Sequencing was carried out using peripheral blood. These receptors came from a woman of 80 years or more with acute or convalescent COVID-19. The CDR3 runs from the conserved cysteine through the conserved F or W. Each record gives: CDR3 length, D gene, V gene, clone size, J gene, CDR3 DNA, CDR3 protein. The D gene is left open where the match is weak. The size field is filled for only some rows; it gives once, few, many or a size class.

cdr3_length: 13
d_call: NA
v_call: TRBV5-1
clone_size: NA
j_call: TRBJ1-5
cdr3_nt: TGCGCCAGCACCCCCGTCCCCGGGGGGCCCCAGCATTTT
cdr3_aa: CASTPVPGGPQHF

cdr3_length: 13
d_call: NA
v_call: TRBV7-8
clone_size: NA
j_call: TRBJ2-1
cdr3_nt: TGTGCCAGCAGCGTTCGACTAATCAATGAGCAGTTCTTC
cdr3_aa: CASSVRLINEQFF

cdr3_length: 14
d_call: TRBD2
v_call: TRBV9
clone_size: NA
j_call: TRBJ2-3
cdr3_nt: TGTGCCAGCACCCTGACTAGCGGGGTAGATACGCAGTATTTT
cdr3_aa: CASTLTSGVDTQYF

cdr3_length: 13
d_call: NA
v_call: TRBV7-8
clone_size: once
j_call: TRBJ2-2
cdr3_nt: TGTGCCAGCAGCTTCCTAAACACCGGGGAGCTGTTTTTT
cdr3_aa: CASSFLNTGELFF

cdr3_length: 16
d_call: NA
v_call: TRBV7-9
clone_size: NA
j_call: TRBJ2-7
cdr3_nt: TGTGCCAGCAGCCCCACTCGGGGATCTGGCTCCTACGAGCAGTACTTC
cdr3_aa: CASSPTRGSGSYEQYF

cdr3_length: 12
d_call: NA
v_call: TRBV6-1
clone_size: NA
j_call: TRBJ1-2
cdr3_nt: TGTGCCAGCAGTGAAGGGGTGCGGGGCTACACCTTC
cdr3_aa: CASSEGVRGYTF

cdr3_length: 14
d_call: TRBD1
v_call: TRBV13
clone_size: NA
j_call: TRBJ2-7
cdr3_nt: TGTGCCAGCACATATACCAGGGGGAACCACGAGCAGTACTTC
cdr3_aa: CASTYTRGNHEQYF

cdr3_length: 17
d_call: TRBD1
v_call: TRBV6-2/TRBV6-3
clone_size: NA
j_call: TRBJ2-7
cdr3_nt: TGTGCCAGCAGTTACACGGAAGAGACAGGGGCCCCCTACGAGCAGTACTTC
cdr3_aa: CASSYTEETGAPYEQYF

cdr3_length: 14
d_call: TRBD2
v_call: TRBV9
clone_size: NA
j_call: TRBJ2-7
cdr3_nt: TGTGCCAGCAGCCAATCTAGCGGATCCTACGAGCAGTACTTC
cdr3_aa: CASSQSSGSYEQYF

cdr3_length: 15
d_call: NA
v_call: TRBV18
clone_size: NA
j_call: TRBJ1-3
cdr3_nt: TGTGCCAGCTCACCCCAGGGAGGCCCCGGAAACACCATATATTTT
cdr3_aa: CASSPQGGPGNTIYF

cdr3_length: 13
d_call: NA
v_call: TRBV12-5
clone_size: NA
j_call: TRBJ2-1
cdr3_nt: TGTGCTAGTGGTTTGTATGAGAAGAATGAGCAGTTCTTC
cdr3_aa: CASGLYEKNEQFF

cdr3_length: 15
d_call: NA
v_call: TRBV6-4
clone_size: NA
j_call: TRBJ2-1
cdr3_nt: TGTGCCAGCGAAGGGACTCCAAGGCCCTTTAATGAGCAGTTCTTC
cdr3_aa: CASEGTPRPFNEQFF

cdr3_length: 14
d_call: TRBD2
v_call: TRBV6-1
clone_size: NA
j_call: TRBJ2-7
cdr3_nt: TGTGCCAGCAGCCCCGGGACTAGGGCCTACGAGCAGTACTTC
cdr3_aa: CASSPGTRAYEQYF

cdr3_length: 15
d_call: NA
v_call: TRBV3-1/TRBV3-2
clone_size: NA
j_call: TRBJ2-1
cdr3_nt: TGTGCCAGCAGCCAAGGTCGCAGGCCCCCGTTCGAGCAGTTCTTC
cdr3_aa: CASSQGRRPPFEQFF

cdr3_length: 15
d_call: NA
v_call: TRBV7-9
clone_size: NA
j_call: TRBJ2-1
cdr3_nt: TGTGCCAGCAGCTTAGACCTTTTAGGCGGGGACGAGCAGTTCTTC
cdr3_aa: CASSLDLLGGDEQFF

cdr3_length: 14
d_call: NA
v_call: TRBV19
clone_size: NA
j_call: TRBJ1-1
cdr3_nt: TGTGCCAGTACCAACAGGGACATCAACACTGAAGCTTTCTTT
cdr3_aa: CASTNRDINTEAFF

cdr3_length: 12
d_call: NA
v_call: TRBV9
clone_size: NA
j_call: TRBJ1-6
cdr3_nt: TGTGCCAGCAGCCTCTATAATTCACCCCTCCACTTT
cdr3_aa: CASSLYNSPLHF

cdr3_length: 15
d_call: TRBD1
v_call: TRBV28
clone_size: NA
j_call: TRBJ1-5
cdr3_nt: TGTGCCGCTCGAGGACCCACAGGGGCAGGTCAGCCCCAGCATTTT
cdr3_aa: CAARGPTGAGQPQHF

cdr3_length: 13
d_call: NA
v_call: TRBV7-9
clone_size: NA
j_call: TRBJ1-6
cdr3_nt: TGTGCCAGCAGCCAACAGAGTAATTCACCCCTCCACTTT
cdr3_aa: CASSQQSNSPLHF

cdr3_length: 13
d_call: NA
v_call: TRBV2
clone_size: NA
j_call: TRBJ2-7
cdr3_nt: TGTGCCAGCAGTTTTACAGCATCCTACGAGCAGTACTTC
cdr3_aa: CASSFTASYEQYF

cdr3_length: 16
d_call: TRBD2
v_call: TRBV28
clone_size: NA
j_call: TRBJ2-1
cdr3_nt: TGTGCCAGCAGTTCCCTCGGGGGGGCTTCCTACAATGAGCAGTTCTTC
cdr3_aa: CASSSLGGASYNEQFF

cdr3_length: 16
d_call: TRBD2
v_call: TRBV14
clone_size: NA
j_call: TRBJ2-3
cdr3_nt: TGTGCCAGCAGCCAAGTCGGTAGCGGGCCTACAGATACGCAGTATTTT
cdr3_aa: CASSQVGSGPTDTQYF

cdr3_length: 15
d_call: NA
v_call: TRBV15
clone_size: NA
j_call: TRBJ1-3
cdr3_nt: TGTGCCACCAGCAGAGATCGACTTTCCTTAAACACCATATATTTT
cdr3_aa: CATSRDRLSLNTIYF

cdr3_length: 14
d_call: TRBD1
v_call: TRBV10-3
clone_size: NA
j_call: TRBJ2-2
cdr3_nt: TGTGCCATCAGTGTTTCAGGGGGAACCGGGGAGCTGTTTTTT
cdr3_aa: CAISVSGGTGELFF

cdr3_length: 16
d_call: NA
v_call: TRBV3-1/TRBV3-2
clone_size: NA
j_call: TRBJ2-7
cdr3_nt: TGTGCCAGCAGCCAAGGCGTAGGCCAGGGCAGCTACGAGCAGTACTTC
cdr3_aa: CASSQGVGQGSYEQYF

cdr3_length: 14
d_call: NA
v_call: TRBV28
clone_size: NA
j_call: TRBJ1-5
cdr3_nt: TGTGCCAGCAGGACGGGTTATAGCAATCAGCCCCAGCATTTT
cdr3_aa: CASRTGYSNQPQHF

cdr3_length: 16
d_call: NA
v_call: TRBV5-4
clone_size: NA
j_call: TRBJ1-4
cdr3_nt: TGTGCCAGCAGTCGAGGTCCGACAGCGTTTAATGAAAAACTGTTTTTT
cdr3_aa: CASSRGPTAFNEKLFF

cdr3_length: 13
d_call: NA
v_call: TRBV6-5
clone_size: NA
j_call: TRBJ2-1
cdr3_nt: TGTGCCAGCAATCAGGGGCTCTACAATGAGCAGTTCTTC
cdr3_aa: CASNQGLYNEQFF

cdr3_length: 14
d_call: NA
v_call: TRBV28
clone_size: NA
j_call: TRBJ1-2
cdr3_nt: TGTGCCAGCATCGGCGGGGAGGCCTTGAATGGCTACACCTTC
cdr3_aa: CASIGGEALNGYTF

cdr3_length: 14
d_call: NA
v_call: TRBV7-6
clone_size: NA
j_call: TRBJ1-3
cdr3_nt: TGTGCCAGCAGCTTAGCGGGGCCGGGAAACACCATATATTTT
cdr3_aa: CASSLAGPGNTIYF

cdr3_length: 18
d_call: TRBD1
v_call: TRBV19
clone_size: NA
j_call: TRBJ1-5
cdr3_nt: TGTGCCAGTAGTATAGGACGGGGACAGGGGCTGGGTAATCAGCCCCAGCATTTT
cdr3_aa: CASSIGRGQGLGNQPQHF

cdr3_length: 17
d_call: TRBD2
v_call: TRBV2
clone_size: few
j_call: TRBJ2-2
cdr3_nt: TGTGCCAGCACTGTTCTAGCGGGGGGTCCTCGGGCCGGGGAGCTGTTTTTT
cdr3_aa: CASTVLAGGPRAGELFF

cdr3_length: 15
d_call: NA
v_call: TRBV23-1
clone_size: NA
j_call: TRBJ2-7
cdr3_nt: TGCGCCAGCAGTCAATCGAAACAGGGAGCATACGAGCAGTACTTC
cdr3_aa: CASSQSKQGAYEQYF

cdr3_length: 15
d_call: NA
v_call: TRBV25-1
clone_size: once
j_call: TRBJ1-2
cdr3_nt: TGTGCCAGCAGTGACCCGCAGCAGGGCCACTATGGCTACACCTTC
cdr3_aa: CASSDPQQGHYGYTF

cdr3_length: 17
d_call: TRBD2
v_call: TRBV4-1
clone_size: NA
j_call: TRBJ2-5
cdr3_nt: TGCGCCAGCAGCCAAGGGTTGAGCGGGACGTACCAAGAGACCCAGTACTTC
cdr3_aa: CASSQGLSGTYQETQYF

cdr3_length: 15
d_call: NA
v_call: TRBV11-3
clone_size: NA
j_call: TRBJ2-2
cdr3_nt: TGTGCCAGCAGCCCCAAGGGGTTTATGTCCGGGGAGCTGTTTTTT
cdr3_aa: CASSPKGFMSGELFF

cdr3_length: 16
d_call: TRBD1
v_call: TRBV6-5
clone_size: NA
j_call: TRBJ2-1
cdr3_nt: TGTGCCAGCAGTTACTCCGGGACAGGAAAATACAATGAGCAGTTCTTC
cdr3_aa: CASSYSGTGKYNEQFF

cdr3_length: 17
d_call: TRBD2
v_call: TRBV7-2
clone_size: few
j_call: TRBJ2-3
cdr3_nt: TGTGCCAGCACCCCTTTAAGTAGCGGGAGGTGGGCAGATACGCAGTATTTT
cdr3_aa: CASTPLSSGRWADTQYF

cdr3_length: 15
d_call: NA
v_call: TRBV6-2/TRBV6-3
clone_size: NA
j_call: TRBJ1-2
cdr3_nt: TGTGCCAGCAGTTCCGTGGACTACCTCTACTATGGCTACACCTTC
cdr3_aa: CASSSVDYLYYGYTF

cdr3_length: 15
d_call: NA
v_call: TRBV5-6
clone_size: NA
j_call: TRBJ2-7
cdr3_nt: TGTGCCAGCAGCTTGGATAGGGGGAGCATCTACGAGCAGTACTTC
cdr3_aa: CASSLDRGSIYEQYF

cdr3_length: 20
d_call: TRBD2
v_call: TRBV10-3
clone_size: NA
j_call: TRBJ2-4
cdr3_nt: TGTGCCATCAGTGAGCCCGGACTAGCGGGGGGGCGGGTAACCAAAAACATTCAGTACTTC
cdr3_aa: CAISEPGLAGGRVTKNIQYF